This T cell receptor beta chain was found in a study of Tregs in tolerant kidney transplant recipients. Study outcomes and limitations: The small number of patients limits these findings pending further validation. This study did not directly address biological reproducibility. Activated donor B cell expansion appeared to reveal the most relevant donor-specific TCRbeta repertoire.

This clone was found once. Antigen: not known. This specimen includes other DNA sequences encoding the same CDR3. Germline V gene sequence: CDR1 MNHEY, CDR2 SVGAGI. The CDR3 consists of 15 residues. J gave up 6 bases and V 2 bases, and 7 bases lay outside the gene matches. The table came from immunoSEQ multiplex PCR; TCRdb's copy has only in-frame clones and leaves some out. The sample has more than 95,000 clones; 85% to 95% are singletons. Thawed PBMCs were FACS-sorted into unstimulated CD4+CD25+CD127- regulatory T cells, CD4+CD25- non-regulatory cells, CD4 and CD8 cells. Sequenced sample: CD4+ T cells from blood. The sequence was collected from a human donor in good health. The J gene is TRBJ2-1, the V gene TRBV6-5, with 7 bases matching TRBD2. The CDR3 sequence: CASSYQSGIGNEQFF. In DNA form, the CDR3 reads TGTGCCAGCAGTTACCAAAGCGGGATCGGCAATGAGCAGTTCTTC.